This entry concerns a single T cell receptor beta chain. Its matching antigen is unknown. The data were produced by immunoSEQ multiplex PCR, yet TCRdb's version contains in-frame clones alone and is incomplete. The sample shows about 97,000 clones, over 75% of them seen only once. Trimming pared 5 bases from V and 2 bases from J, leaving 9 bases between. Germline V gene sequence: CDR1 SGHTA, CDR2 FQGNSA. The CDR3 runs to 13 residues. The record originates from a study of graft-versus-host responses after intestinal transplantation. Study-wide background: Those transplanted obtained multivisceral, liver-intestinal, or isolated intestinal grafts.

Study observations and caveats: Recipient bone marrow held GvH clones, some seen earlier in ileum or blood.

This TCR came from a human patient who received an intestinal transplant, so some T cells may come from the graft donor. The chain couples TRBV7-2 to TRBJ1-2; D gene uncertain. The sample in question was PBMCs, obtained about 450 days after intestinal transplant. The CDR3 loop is CASSPRNNYGYTF. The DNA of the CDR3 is TGTGCCAGCAGCCCGAGGAACAACTATGGCTACACCTTC. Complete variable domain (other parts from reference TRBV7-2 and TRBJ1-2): GAGVSQSPSNKVTEKGKDVELRCDPISGHTALYWYRQSLGQGLEFLIYFQGNSAPDKSGLPSDRFSAERTGGSVSTLTIQRTQQEDSAVYLCASSPRNNYGYTFGSGTRLTVV.